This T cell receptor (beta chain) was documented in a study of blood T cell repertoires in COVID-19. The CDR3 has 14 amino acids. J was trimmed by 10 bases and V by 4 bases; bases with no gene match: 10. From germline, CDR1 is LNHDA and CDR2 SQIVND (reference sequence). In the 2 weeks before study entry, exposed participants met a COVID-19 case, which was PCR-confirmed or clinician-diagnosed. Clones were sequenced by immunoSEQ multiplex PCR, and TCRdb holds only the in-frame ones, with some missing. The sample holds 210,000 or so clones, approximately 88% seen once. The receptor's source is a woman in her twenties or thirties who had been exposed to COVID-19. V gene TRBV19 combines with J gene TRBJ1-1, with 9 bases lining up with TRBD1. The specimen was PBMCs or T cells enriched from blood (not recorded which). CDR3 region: CASSTPDRGSLAFF. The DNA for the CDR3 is TGTGCCAGTAGTACCCCCGACAGGGGGTCGTTAGCTTTCTTT.